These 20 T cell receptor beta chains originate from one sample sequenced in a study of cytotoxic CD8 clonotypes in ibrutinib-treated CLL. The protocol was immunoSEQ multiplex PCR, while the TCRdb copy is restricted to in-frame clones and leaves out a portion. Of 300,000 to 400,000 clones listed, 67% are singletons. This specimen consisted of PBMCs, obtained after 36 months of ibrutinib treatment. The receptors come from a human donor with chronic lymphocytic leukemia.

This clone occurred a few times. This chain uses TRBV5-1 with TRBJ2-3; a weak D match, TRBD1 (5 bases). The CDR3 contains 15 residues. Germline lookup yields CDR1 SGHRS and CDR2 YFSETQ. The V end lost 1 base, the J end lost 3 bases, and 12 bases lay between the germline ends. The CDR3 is CASSLTWQGTDTQYF. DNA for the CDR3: TGCGCCAGCAGCTTGACATGGCAGGGAACAGATACGCAGTATTTT. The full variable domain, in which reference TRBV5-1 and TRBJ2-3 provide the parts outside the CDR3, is KAGVTQTPRYLIKTRGQQVTLSCSPISGHRSVSWYQQTPGQGLQFLFEYFSETQRNKGNFPGRFSGRQFSNSRSEMNVSTLELGDSALYLCASSLTWQGTDTQYFGPGTRLTVL.

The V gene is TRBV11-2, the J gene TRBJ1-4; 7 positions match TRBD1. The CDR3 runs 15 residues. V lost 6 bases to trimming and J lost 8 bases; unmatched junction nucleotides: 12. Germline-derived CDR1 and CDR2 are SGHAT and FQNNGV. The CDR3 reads CASSSGGREREKLFF. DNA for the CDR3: TGTGCCAGCAGTTCAGGGGGAAGGGAAAGGGAAAAACTGTTTTTT.

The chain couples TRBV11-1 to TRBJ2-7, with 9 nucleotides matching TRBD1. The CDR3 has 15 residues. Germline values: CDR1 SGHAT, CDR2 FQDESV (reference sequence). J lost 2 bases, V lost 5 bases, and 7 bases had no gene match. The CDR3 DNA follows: TGTGCCAGCAGCATATCGGACAGGGGAGCCTACGAGCAGTACTTC. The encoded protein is CASSISDRGAYEQYF.

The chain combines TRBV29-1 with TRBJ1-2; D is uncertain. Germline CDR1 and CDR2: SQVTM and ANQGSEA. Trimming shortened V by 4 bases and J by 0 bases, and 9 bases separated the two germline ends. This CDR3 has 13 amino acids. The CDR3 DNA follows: TGCAGCGTTGCCCCTGCGGCTAACTATGGCTACACCTTC. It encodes CSVAPAANYGYTF.

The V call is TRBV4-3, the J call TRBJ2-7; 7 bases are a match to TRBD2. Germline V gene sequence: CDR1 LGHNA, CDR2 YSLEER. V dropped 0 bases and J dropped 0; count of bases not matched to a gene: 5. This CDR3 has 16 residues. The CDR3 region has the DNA TGCGCCAGCAGCCAAGATCACGCGGGGGACTCCTACGAGCAGTACTTC. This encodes CASSQDHAGDSYEQYF.

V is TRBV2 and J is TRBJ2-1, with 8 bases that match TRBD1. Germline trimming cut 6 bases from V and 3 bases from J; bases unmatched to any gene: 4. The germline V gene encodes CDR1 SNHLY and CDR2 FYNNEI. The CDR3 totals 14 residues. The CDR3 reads CASSWTGNYNEQFF. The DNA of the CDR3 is TGTGCCAGCAGCTGGACAGGGAACTACAATGAGCAGTTCTTC.

CDR3 coding DNA: TGTGCCAGCAGCTTGGATGGACAGGGGGCCTACGAGCAGTACTTC. It is translated as CASSLDGQGAYEQYF. The J gene is TRBJ2-7, the V gene TRBV5-6; 10 nucleotides agree with TRBD1. CDR3 length: 15 residues. Per germline, CDR1 SGHDT and CDR2 YYEEEE. J lost 2 bases, V lost 0 bases, and 2 bases had no gene match.

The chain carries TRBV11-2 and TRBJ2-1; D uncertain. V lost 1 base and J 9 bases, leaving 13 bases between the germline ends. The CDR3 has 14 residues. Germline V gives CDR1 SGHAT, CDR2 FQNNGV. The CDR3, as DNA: TGTGCCAGCAGCTTAGGGGTACTTAGGAGTGAGCAGTTCTTC. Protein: CASSLGVLRSEQFF.

The CDR3 nucleotides read TGTGCCAGCAGCTTTCGTTCCCCGGGGGAAGCTTTCTTT. It specifies CASSFRSPGEAFF. The V and J genes are TRBV7-2 and TRBJ1-1; D ambiguous. Trimming took 3 bases from V and 8 from J, leaving 13 bases between them. Germline loops: CDR1 SGHTA, CDR2 FQGNSA. The CDR3 totals 13 residues.

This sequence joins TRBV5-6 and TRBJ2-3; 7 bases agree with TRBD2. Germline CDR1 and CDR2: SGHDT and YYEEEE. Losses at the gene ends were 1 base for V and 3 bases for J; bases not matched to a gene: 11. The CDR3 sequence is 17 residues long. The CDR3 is CASSLNVWGGRTDTQYF. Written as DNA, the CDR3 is TGTGCCAGCAGCTTGAATGTGTGGGGCGGGAGAACAGATACGCAGTATTTT.

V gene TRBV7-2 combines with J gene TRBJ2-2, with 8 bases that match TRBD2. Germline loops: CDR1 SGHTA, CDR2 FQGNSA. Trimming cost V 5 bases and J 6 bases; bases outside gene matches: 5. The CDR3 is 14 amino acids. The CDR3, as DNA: TGTGCCAGCAGCCCCGGGACTAGTGCCGGGGAGCTGTTTTTT. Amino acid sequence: CASSPGTSAGELFF.

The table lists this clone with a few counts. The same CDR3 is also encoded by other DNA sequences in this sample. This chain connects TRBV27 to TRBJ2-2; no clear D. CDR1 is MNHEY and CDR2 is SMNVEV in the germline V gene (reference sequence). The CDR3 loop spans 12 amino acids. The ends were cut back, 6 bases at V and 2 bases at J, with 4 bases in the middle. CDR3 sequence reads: CASSPNTGELFF. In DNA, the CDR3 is TGTGCCAGCAGCCCCAACACCGGGGAGCTGTTTTTT.

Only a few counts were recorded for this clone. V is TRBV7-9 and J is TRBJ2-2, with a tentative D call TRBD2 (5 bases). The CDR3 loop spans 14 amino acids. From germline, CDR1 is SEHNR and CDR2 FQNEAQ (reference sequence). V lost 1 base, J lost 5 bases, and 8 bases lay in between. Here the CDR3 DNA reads TGTGCCAGCAGCTTAGAGTGGAGGACCGGGGAGCTGTTTTTT. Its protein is CASSLEWRTGELFF.

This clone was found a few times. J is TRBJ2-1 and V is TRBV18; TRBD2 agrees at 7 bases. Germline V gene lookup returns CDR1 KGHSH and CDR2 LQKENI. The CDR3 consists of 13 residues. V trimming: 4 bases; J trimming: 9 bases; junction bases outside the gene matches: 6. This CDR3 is CASSQTSDGEQFF. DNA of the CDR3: TGTGCCAGCTCACAAACTAGCGATGGTGAGCAGTTCTTC.

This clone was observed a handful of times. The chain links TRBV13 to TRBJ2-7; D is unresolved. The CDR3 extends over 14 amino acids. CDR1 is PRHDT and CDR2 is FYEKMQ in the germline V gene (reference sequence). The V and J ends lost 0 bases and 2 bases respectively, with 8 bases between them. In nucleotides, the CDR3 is TGTGCCAGCAGCTTAGGTGTCGGAGCCTACGAGCAGTACTTC. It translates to CASSLGVGAYEQYF. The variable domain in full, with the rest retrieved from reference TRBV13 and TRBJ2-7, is AAGVIQSPRHLIKEKRETATLKCYPIPRHDTVYWYQQGPGQDPQFLISFYEKMQSDKGSIPDRFSAQQFSDYHSELNMSSLELGDSALYFCASSLGVGAYEQYFGPGTRLTVT.

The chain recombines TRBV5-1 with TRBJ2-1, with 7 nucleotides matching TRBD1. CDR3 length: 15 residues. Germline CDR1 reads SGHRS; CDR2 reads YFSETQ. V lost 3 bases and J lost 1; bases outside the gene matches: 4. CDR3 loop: CASSYDRVSYNEQFF. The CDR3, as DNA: TGCGCCAGCAGCTATGACAGGGTATCCTACAATGAGCAGTTCTTC. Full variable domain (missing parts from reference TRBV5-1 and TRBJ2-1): KAGVTQTPRYLIKTRGQQVTLSCSPISGHRSVSWYQQTPGQGLQFLFEYFSETQRNKGNFPGRFSGRQFSNSRSEMNVSTLELGDSALYLCASSYDRVSYNEQFFGPGTRLTVL.

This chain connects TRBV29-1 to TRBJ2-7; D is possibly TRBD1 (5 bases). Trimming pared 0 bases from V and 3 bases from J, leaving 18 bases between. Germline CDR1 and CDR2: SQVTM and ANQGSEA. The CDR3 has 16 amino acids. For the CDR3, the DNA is TGCAGCGTTGAAGACTTCTCTAGTTGGGGCTACTACGAGCAGTACTTC. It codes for CSVEDFSSWGYYEQYF.

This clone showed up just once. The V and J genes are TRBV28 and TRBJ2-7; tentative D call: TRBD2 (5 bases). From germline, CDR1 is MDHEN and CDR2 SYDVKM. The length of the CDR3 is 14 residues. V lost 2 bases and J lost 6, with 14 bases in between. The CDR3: CASSLTRSVSEQYF. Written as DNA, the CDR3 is TGTGCCAGCAGTTTAACTAGATCAGTATCCGAGCAGTACTTC.

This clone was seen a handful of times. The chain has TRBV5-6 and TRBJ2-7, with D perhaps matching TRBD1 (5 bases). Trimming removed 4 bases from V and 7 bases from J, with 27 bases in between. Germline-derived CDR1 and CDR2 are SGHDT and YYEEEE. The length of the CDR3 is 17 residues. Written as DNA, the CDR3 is TGTGCCAGCAGCCTACCCCGGTCCCAGGGCCTCCTTGAAGAGCAGTACTTC. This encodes CASSLPRSQGLLEEQYF.

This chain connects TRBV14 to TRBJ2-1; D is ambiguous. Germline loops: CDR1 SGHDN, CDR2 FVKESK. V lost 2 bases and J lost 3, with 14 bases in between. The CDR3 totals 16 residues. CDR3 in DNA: TGTGCCAGCAGCCAATCGGTGTGGTCCCTCTACAATGAGCAGTTCTTC. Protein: CASSQSVWSLYNEQFF.